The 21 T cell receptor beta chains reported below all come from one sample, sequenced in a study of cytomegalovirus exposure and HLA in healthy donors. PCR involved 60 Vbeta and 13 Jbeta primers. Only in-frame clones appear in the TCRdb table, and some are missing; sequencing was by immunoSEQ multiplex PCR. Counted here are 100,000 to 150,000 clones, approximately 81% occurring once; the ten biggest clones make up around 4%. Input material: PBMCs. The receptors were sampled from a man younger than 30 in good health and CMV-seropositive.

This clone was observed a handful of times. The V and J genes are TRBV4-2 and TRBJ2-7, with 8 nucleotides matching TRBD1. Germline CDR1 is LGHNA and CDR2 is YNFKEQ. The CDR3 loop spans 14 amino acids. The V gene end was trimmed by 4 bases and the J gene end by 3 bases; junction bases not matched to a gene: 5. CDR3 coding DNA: TGTGCCAGCAGCCCTCAAGGGACAGGCTACGAGCAGTACTTC. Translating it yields CASSPQGTGYEQYF.

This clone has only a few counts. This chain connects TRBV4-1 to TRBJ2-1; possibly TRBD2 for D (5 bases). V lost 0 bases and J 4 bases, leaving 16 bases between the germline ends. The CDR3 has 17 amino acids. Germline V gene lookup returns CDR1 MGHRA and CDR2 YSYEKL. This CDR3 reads CASSQEEDQYRYNEQFF. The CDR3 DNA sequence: TGCGCCAGCAGCCAAGAGGAGGACCAATATAGGTACAATGAGCAGTTCTTC.

CDR3 coding DNA: TGTGCCATCAGTGAAAGGACAGGGATTCACTATGGCTACACCTTC. It translates to CAISERTGIHYGYTF. The V call is TRBV10-3, the J call TRBJ1-2; 8 bases align to TRBD1. With V trimmed by 3 bases and J by 3 bases, 6 bases remained unmatched. The CDR3 is made up of 15 amino acids. The germline V gene encodes CDR1 ENHRY and CDR2 SYGVKD.

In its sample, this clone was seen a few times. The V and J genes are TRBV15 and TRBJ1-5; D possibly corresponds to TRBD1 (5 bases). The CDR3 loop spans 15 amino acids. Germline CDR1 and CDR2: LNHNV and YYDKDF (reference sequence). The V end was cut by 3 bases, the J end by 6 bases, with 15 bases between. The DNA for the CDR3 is TGTGCCACCAGCAGGGCAGGGCCGGGCACTCAGCCCCAGCATTTT. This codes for CATSRAGPGTQPQHF.

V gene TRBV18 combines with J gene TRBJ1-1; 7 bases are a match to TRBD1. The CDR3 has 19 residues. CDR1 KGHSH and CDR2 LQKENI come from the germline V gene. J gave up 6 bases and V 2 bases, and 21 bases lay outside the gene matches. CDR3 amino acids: CASSPSSAGSVGGFSEAFF. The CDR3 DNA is TGTGCCAGCTCACCAAGTTCGGCCGGGTCGGTAGGGGGCTTCTCTGAAGCTTTCTTT.

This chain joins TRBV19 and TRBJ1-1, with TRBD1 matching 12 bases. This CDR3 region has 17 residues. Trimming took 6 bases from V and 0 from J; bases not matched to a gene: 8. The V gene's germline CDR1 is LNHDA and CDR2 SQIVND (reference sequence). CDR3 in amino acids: CASSNRDRGLMNTEAFF. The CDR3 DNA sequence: TGTGCCAGTAGCAACCGGGACAGGGGGCTCATGAACACTGAAGCTTTCTTT.

CDR3 DNA: TGCAGCGTTCTCATGACGGGAGCAACTAATGAAAAACTGTTTTTT. Translating it yields CSVLMTGATNEKLFF. V and J are TRBV29-1 and TRBJ1-4; D not certain. This CDR3 region has 15 residues. The germline V gene has CDR1 SQVTM and CDR2 ANQGSEA. Trimming stripped 5 bases from V and 0 bases from J, with 13 bases between.

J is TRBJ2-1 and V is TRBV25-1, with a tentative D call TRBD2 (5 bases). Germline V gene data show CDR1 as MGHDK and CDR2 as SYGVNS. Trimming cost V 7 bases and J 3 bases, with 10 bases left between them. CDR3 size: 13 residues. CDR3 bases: TGTGCCAGCATGGCGGGTCACTACAATGAGCAGTTCTTC. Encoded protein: CASMAGHYNEQFF.

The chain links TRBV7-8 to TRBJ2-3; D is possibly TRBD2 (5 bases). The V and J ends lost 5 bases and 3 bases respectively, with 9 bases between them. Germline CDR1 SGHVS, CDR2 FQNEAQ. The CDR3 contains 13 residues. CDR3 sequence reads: CASSARTTDTQYF. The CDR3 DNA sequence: TGTGCCAGCAGCGCCCGGACTACAGATACGCAGTATTTT.

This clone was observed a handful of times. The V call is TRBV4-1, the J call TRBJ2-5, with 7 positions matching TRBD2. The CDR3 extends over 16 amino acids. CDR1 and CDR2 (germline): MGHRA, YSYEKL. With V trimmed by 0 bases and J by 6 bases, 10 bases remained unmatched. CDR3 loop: CASSQDWQRAGKTQYF. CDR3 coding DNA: TGCGCCAGCAGCCAAGATTGGCAGCGAGCGGGAAAGACCCAGTACTTC.

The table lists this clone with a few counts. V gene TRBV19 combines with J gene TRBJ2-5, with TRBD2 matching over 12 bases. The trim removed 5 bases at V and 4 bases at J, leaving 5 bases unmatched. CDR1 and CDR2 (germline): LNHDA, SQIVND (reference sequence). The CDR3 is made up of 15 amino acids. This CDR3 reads CASSSPGLAGETQYF. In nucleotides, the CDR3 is TGTGCCAGTAGTTCCCCGGGACTAGCGGGAGAGACCCAGTACTTC.

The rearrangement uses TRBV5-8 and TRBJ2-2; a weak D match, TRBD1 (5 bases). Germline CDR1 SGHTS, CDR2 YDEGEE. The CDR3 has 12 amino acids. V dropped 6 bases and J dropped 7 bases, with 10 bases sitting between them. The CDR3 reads CASTPRVGELFF. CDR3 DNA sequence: TGTGCCAGCACACCCAGGGTCGGGGAGCTGTTTTTT.

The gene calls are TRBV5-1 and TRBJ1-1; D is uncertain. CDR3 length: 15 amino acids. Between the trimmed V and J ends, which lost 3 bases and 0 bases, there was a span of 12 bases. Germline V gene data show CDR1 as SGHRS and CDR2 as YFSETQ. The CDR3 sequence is CASSSGAELNTEAFF. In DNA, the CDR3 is TGCGCCAGCAGCTCTGGCGCGGAGCTGAACACTGAAGCTTTCTTT. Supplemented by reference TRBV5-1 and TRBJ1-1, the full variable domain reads KAGVTQTPRYLIKTRGQQVTLSCSPISGHRSVSWYQQTPGQGLQFLFEYFSETQRNKGNFPGRFSGRQFSNSRSEMNVSTLELGDSALYLCASSSGAELNTEAFFGQGTRLTVV.

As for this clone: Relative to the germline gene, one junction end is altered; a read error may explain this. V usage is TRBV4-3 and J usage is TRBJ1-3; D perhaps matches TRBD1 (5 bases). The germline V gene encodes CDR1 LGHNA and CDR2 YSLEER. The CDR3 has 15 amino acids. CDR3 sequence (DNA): TGCGCCAGCGGCCAAGATCAGGGCTCTGGAAACACCATATATTTT. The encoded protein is CASGQDQGSGNTIYF.

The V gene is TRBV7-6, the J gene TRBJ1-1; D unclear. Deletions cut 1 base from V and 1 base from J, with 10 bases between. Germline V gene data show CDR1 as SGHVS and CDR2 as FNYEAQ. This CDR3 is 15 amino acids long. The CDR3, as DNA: TGTGCCAGCAGCTTAGTCTCCGGAGGGAACACTGAAGCTTTCTTT. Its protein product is CASSLVSGGNTEAFF. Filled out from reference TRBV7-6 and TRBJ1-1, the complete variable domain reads GAGVSQSPRYKVTKRGQDVALRCDPISGHVSLYWYRQALGQGPEFLTYFNYEAQQDKSGLPNDRFSAERPEGSISTLTIQRTEQRDSAMYRCASSLVSGGNTEAFFGQGTRLTVV.

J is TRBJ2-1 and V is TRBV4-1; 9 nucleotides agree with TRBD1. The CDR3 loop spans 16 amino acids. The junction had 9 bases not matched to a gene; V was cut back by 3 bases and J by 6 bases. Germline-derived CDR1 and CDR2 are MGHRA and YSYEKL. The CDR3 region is CASSQFPGQGGNEQFF. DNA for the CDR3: TGCGCCAGCAGCCAGTTCCCGGGACAGGGCGGCAATGAGCAGTTCTTC.

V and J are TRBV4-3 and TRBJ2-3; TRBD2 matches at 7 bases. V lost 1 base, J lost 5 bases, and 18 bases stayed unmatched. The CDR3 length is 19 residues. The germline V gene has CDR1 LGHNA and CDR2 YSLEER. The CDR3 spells CASSQVSQRGEGLGDTQYF. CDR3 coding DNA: TGCGCCAGCAGCCAAGTTTCCCAACGGGGGGAGGGCCTGGGAGATACGCAGTATTTT.

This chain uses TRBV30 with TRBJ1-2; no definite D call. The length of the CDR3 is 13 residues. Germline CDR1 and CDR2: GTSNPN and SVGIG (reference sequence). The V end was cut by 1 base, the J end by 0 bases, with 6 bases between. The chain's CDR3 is CAWSASPNYGYTF. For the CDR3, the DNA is TGTGCCTGGAGTGCAAGCCCTAACTATGGCTACACCTTC.

The CDR3 region has the DNA TGTGCCAGCAGCTCCGAAAGGACAGGGGACACTGAAGCTTTCTTT. It specifies CASSSERTGDTEAFF. The chain carries TRBV13 and TRBJ1-1; 9 nucleotides match TRBD1. Germline CDR1 and CDR2: PRHDT and FYEKMQ (reference sequence). J lost 3 bases, V lost 4 bases, and 6 bases had no gene match. The CDR3 is 15 residues long.

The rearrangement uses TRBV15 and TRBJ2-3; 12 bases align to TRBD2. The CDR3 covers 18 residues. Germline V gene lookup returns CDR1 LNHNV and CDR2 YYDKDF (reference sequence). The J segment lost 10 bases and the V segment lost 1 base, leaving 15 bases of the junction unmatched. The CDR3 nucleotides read TGTGCCACCAGCAGAGTTCGGACTAGCGGGAAGTATTCGGACGCGCAGTATTTT. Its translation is CATSRVRTSGKYSDAQYF. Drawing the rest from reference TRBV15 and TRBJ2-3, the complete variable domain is DAMVIQNPRYQVTQFGKPVTLSCSQTLNHNVMYWYQQKSSQAPKLLFHYYDKDFNNEADTPDNFQSRRPNTSFCFLDIRSPGLGDTAMYLCATSRVRTSGKYSDAQYFGPGTRLTVL.

The CDR3 sequence is CASSPSRGGDTQYF. The CDR3 nucleotides read TGTGCCAGTAGTCCCAGCAGGGGTGGGGATACGCAGTATTTT. The chain employs TRBV19 and TRBJ2-3, with a possible D match to TRBD1 (6 bases). The CDR3 length is 14 residues. Germline assignment: CDR1 LNHDA and CDR2 SQIVND (reference sequence). V was trimmed by 5 bases and J by 6 bases, leaving 15 bases between them. Drawing the rest from reference TRBV19 and TRBJ2-3, the complete variable domain is DGGITQSPKYLFRKEGQNVTLSCEQNLNHDAMYWYRQDPGQGLRLIYYSQIVNDFQKGDIAEGYSVSREKKESFPLTVTSAQKNPTAFYLCASSPSRGGDTQYFGPGTRLTVL.